The 2 T cell receptor beta chains reported below all come from one sample, sequenced in a study of cytomegalovirus exposure and HLA in healthy donors (dated 2017 in TCRdb). The library relied on the immunoSEQ multiplex PCR assay. For the multiplex PCR, a mixture combining 60 forward primers for TCR Vbeta segments and 13 reverse primers for TCR Jbeta segments was used. TCRdb obtained this table from immuneACCESS and retained in-frame rearrangements with V and J assigned. These tables miss some clones; where compared with another copy, unresolved V genes account for less than half of the shortfall, and the remainder is unexplained. The sample profile shows about 80,000 clones; approximately 65% of them were found once. The top ten clones comprise roughly 4% of the sample. Specimen: PBMCs. These receptors were obtained from a male donor in good health and CMV-seropositive.

This clone has a handful of counts. The chain is built from TRBV5-4 and TRBJ1-2; 9 nucleotides agree with TRBD1. Germline V gene data show CDR1 as SGHNT and CDR2 as YYREEE (reference sequence). V gave up 4 bases and J gave up 2 bases; unmatched junction bases: 6. The CDR3 contains 15 residues. The CDR3 DNA reads as TGTGCCAGCAGCCCTTTACAGGGGGCGAACTATGGCTACACCTTC. Protein sequence: CASSPLQGANYGYTF. Combining the CDR3 with reference TRBV5-4 and TRBJ1-2 gives the whole variable domain ETGVTQSPTHLIKTRGQQVTLRCSSQSGHNTVSWYQQALGQGPQFIFQYYREEENGRGNFPPRFSGLQFPNYSSELNVNALELDDSALYLCASSPLQGANYGYTFGSGTRLTVV.

The V call is TRBV18, the J call TRBJ2-7, with D perhaps matching TRBD2 (8 bases). The CDR3 runs to 15 residues. CDR1 is KGHSH, CDR2 LQKENI, per germline. Trimming cost V 3 bases and J 4 bases, with 16 bases left between them. CDR3 loop: CASSPRGQREYEQYF. The CDR3 DNA reads as TGTGCCAGCTCACCCCGGGGACAGCGGGAGTACGAGCAGTACTTC.